The 2 T cell receptor beta chains in this list originate from one sample, sequenced in a study of identifying expanded T cells in peripheral blood. Data came from immunoSEQ multiplex PCR; TCRdb stores just in-frame clones and leaves some out. Of more than 45,000 clones listed, around 83% are singletons. The sequencing input was blood. The origin of the receptors is a person aged 18 to 69 in good health.

V and J are TRBV20-1 and TRBJ2-1, with unresolved D. The length of the CDR3 is 10 residues. Germline CDR1 and CDR2: DFQATT and SNEGSKA (reference sequence). V lost 2 bases and J lost 7, with 3 bases in between. CDR3 nucleotide sequence: TGCAGTGCTAGATTGAATGAGCAGTTCTTC. It specifies CSARLNEQFF.

As for this clone: Other DNA sequences from this sample encode an identical CDR3 as well. The chain links TRBV7-9 to TRBJ1-2; TRBD1 matches 7 bases. J was trimmed by 1 base and V by 1 base; bases with no gene match: 3. This CDR3 spans 15 amino acids. Germline V gene lookup returns CDR1 SEHNR and CDR2 FQNEAQ (reference sequence). The CDR3 DNA follows: TGTGCCAGCAGCTTAGGACAGGGCCGTAACTATGGCTACACCTTC. Translated: CASSLGQGRNYGYTF.